The rows below give T cell receptor beta chains drawn from one sample of a study of cytotoxic CD8 clonotypes in ibrutinib-treated CLL. Here immunoSEQ multiplex PCR was the method, and the copy in TCRdb shows in-frame clones only, minus some. The data show about 140,000 clones, roughly 90% seen once. The material was PBMCs, obtained after 12 months of ibrutinib treatment. These receptors originate from a human donor with chronic lymphocytic leukemia. Each CDR3 is given with its conserved first and last residue. The D gene is left open where the match is weak. For some rows the clone size is stated as once, few or many, or as a class when expanded; others skip it.

cdr3_aa cdr3_nt v_call clone_size d_call j_call
CASFSDRGSNYGYTF TGTGCCAGTTTTTCTGACAGGGGTTCTAACTATGGCTACACCTTC TRBV19 . TRBD1 TRBJ1-2
CASRDTGTGTYEQYF TGTGCCAGCAGGGATACCGGGACAGGGACCTACGAGCAGTACTTC TRBV2 . TRBD1 TRBJ2-7
CASTPTGTGGYEQYF TGTGCCAGTACCCCAACCGGGACAGGAGGTTACGAGCAGTACTTC TRBV19 . TRBD1 TRBJ2-7
CASSFSETYNQPQHF TGTGCCAGCAGCTTCAGTGAAACGTACAATCAGCCCCAGCATTTT TRBV5-6 . . TRBJ1-5
CASSQGTAGWDGAHTEAFF TGTGCCAGCAGCCAAGGGACAGCGGGTTGGGACGGGGCGCACACTGAAGCTTTCTTT TRBV4-2 . . TRBJ1-1
CASSLVGWDQPQHF TGTGCCAGCAGCTTAGTGGGGTGGGATCAGCCCCAGCATTTT TRBV7-9 few . TRBJ1-5
CASSFWTSGGETQYF TGTGCCAGCAGCTTCTGGACTAGCGGGGGAGAGACCCAGTACTTC TRBV7-3 . TRBD2 TRBJ2-5
CASSLSSQGVFEQFF TGTGCCAGCAGCTTAAGCAGCCAGGGCGTTTTTGAGCAGTTCTTC TRBV7-9 . . TRBJ2-1
CASSVGSGVQTQYF TGTGCCAGCAGCGTAGGTAGCGGGGTTCAGACCCAGTACTTC TRBV9 . TRBD2 TRBJ2-5
CASSSGGGTDTQYF TGTGCCAGCAGTAGCGGGGGAGGCACAGATACGCAGTATTTT TRBV5-4 . TRBD2 TRBJ2-3
CASSYRGQGMTQYF TGTGCCAGCAGTTACCGAGGACAGGGAATGACCCAGTACTTC TRBV27 . TRBD1 TRBJ2-5
CASSPRASGRRNTGELFF TGTGCCAGCAGTCCCCGCGCTAGCGGGAGGCGAAACACCGGGGAGCTGTTTTTT TRBV27 once TRBD2 TRBJ2-2
CASSIGGVQEQFF TGTGCCAGCAGCATCGGTGGGGTACAGGAGCAGTTCTTC TRBV9 . . TRBJ2-1
CASSLGSASRETQYF TGTGCCAGCAGCTTGGGGTCGGCTAGTCGGGAGACCCAGTACTTC TRBV5-8 . . TRBJ2-5
CSVGTGSSYEQYF TGCAGCGTCGGGACTGGATCCTCCTACGAGCAGTACTTC TRBV29-1 . . TRBJ2-7
CASSPRKVLRETQYF TGTGCCAGCAGCCCTAGGAAGGTACTAAGGGAGACCCAGTACTTC TRBV7-2 . . TRBJ2-5
CASMGGDGYTF TGTGCCAGCATGGGGGGTGACGGCTACACCTTC TRBV27 . . TRBJ1-2
CASSFLAGVDAEQYF TGTGCCAGCAGCTTTTTAGCGGGAGTAGACGCCGAGCAGTACTTC TRBV7-9 . TRBD2 TRBJ2-7
CASSLPQETQYF TGTGCCAGCAGCCTCCCGCAAGAGACCCAGTACTTC TRBV5-4 once . TRBJ2-5
CASSFLRDSTYEQYF TGTGCCAGCAGCTTTCTACGGGATTCCACCTACGAGCAGTACTTC TRBV7-9 . . TRBJ2-7
CASSLPADTQYF TGCGCCAGCAGCTTACCGGCAGATACGCAGTATTTT TRBV5-1 . . TRBJ2-3
CASSLGQTYNEQFF TGCGCCAGCAGCTTGGGACAGACCTACAATGAGCAGTTCTTC TRBV5-1 . . TRBJ2-1